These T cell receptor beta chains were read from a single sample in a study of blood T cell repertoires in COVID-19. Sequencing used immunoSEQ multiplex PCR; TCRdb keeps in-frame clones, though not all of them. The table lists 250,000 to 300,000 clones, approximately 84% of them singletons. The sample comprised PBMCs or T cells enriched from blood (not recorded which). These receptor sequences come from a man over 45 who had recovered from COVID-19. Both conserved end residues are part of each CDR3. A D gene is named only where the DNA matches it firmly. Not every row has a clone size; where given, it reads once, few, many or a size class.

DNA: TGCGCCAGCAGCCCAAGACAGGGGACACCCTACGAGCAGTACTTC
CDR3: CASSPRQGTPYEQYF
size: -
V: TRBV5-1
J: TRBJ2-7
D: TRBD1

DNA: TGCAGTGCTCGGGGGGGGTTCGAGCAGTACTTC
CDR3: CSARGGFEQYF
size: -
V: TRBV20-1
J: TRBJ2-7
D: TRBD2

DNA: TGTGCCAGCATCGCCTCAACGACTAGCACAGATACGCAGTATTTT
CDR3: CASIASTTSTDTQYF
size: -
V: TRBV7-9
J: TRBJ2-3
D: -

DNA: TGTGCCAGCAGCCCACAGGCGAGCACAGATACGCAGTATTTT
CDR3: CASSPQASTDTQYF
size: many
V: TRBV3-1/TRBV3-2
J: TRBJ2-3
D: -

DNA: TGTGCCAGTCGAGGGACAGAGGCCCTTGCTCAGCCCCAGCATTTT
CDR3: CASRGTEALAQPQHF
size: few
V: TRBV19
J: TRBJ1-5
D: TRBD1

DNA: TGTGCCAGCAGCTGGGCAGGGTCGTCCTACAATGAGCAGTTCTTC
CDR3: CASSWAGSSYNEQFF
size: once
V: TRBV11-2
J: TRBJ2-1
D: -

DNA: TGTGCCAGCAGCTACCCGGGACAGTCAAACATTCAGTACTTC
CDR3: CASSYPGQSNIQYF
size: -
V: TRBV5-6
J: TRBJ2-4
D: TRBD1

DNA: TGTGCCAGCAGCTTAATGGGCGACACGTACAATGAGCAGTTCTTC
CDR3: CASSLMGDTYNEQFF
size: -
V: TRBV11-2
J: TRBJ2-1
D: -

DNA: TGTGCCAGCAGTTACTCGACGGGCAGGGCTAACTATGGCTACACCTTC
CDR3: CASSYSTGRANYGYTF
size: -
V: TRBV6-2/TRBV6-3
J: TRBJ1-2
D: -

DNA: TGTGCCAGCAGTCCGCTGACAGGGGCCTACGAGCAGTACTTC
CDR3: CASSPLTGAYEQYF
size: once
V: TRBV6-6
J: TRBJ2-7
D: TRBD1

DNA: TGTGCCAGCAGCATCGACAGGAACAATCAGCCCCAGCATTTT
CDR3: CASSIDRNNQPQHF
size: -
V: TRBV5-4
J: TRBJ1-5
D: -

DNA: TGTGCCAGCAGCCAAGATCCCCGAAGCCTCGGAGCCGATCGAAAACAGCCCCAGCATTTT
CDR3: CASSQDPRSLGADRKQPQHF
size: -
V: TRBV3-1/TRBV3-2
J: TRBJ1-5
D: -

DNA: TGTGCCACCAGTGATTTCCTCCCGGGACAGGGAGAGACCCAGTACTTC
CDR3: CATSDFLPGQGETQYF
size: -
V: TRBV24-1
J: TRBJ2-5
D: TRBD1

DNA: TGTGCCAGCTCACCTCTACCCGGGACACCCATTTCACCCCTCCACTTT
CDR3: CASSPLPGTPISPLHF
size: -
V: TRBV18
J: TRBJ1-6
D: -

DNA: TGTGCCAGCAGCCCCACAGGCAGGGATGGCTACACCTTC
CDR3: CASSPTGRDGYTF
size: -
V: TRBV7-3
J: TRBJ1-2
D: -